The 20 T cell receptor beta chains listed next were all sequenced from one sample in a study of blood T cell repertoires in COVID-19. The repertoire was sequenced with immunoSEQ multiplex PCR; TCRdb's copy has only in-frame clones and lacks some. The repertoire holds about 65,000 clones, with around four fifths as singletons. Sequenced sample: peripheral blood. These receptor sequences come from a human donor in a cohort sampled during active COVID-19.

V usage is TRBV27 and J usage is TRBJ2-3; no clear D gene. V gave up 5 bases and J gave up 6 bases, with 9 bases separating them. The CDR3 consists of 12 residues. Germline V lookup: CDR1 MNHEY, CDR2 SMNVEV (reference sequence). In DNA, the CDR3 is TGTGCCAGCAGTCCGTCCGGGGATACGCAGTATTTT. Translated, it gives CASSPSGDTQYF.

This clone was seen a handful of times. This chain uses TRBV2 with TRBJ1-2; D unresolved. V was shortened by 7 bases and J by 4 bases, with 7 bases between the two germline ends. The CDR3 loop spans 11 amino acids. The germline CDR1 and CDR2 sequences are SNHLY and FYNNEI. CDR3 residues: CASTEVYGYTF. In DNA, the CDR3 is TGTGCCAGCACGGAGGTCTATGGCTACACCTTC.

This chain uses TRBV19 with TRBJ1-5, with a possible D match to TRBD1 (5 bases). V was shortened by 4 bases and J by 4 bases, with 14 bases between the two germline ends. The CDR3 has 15 residues. Germline assignment: CDR1 LNHDA and CDR2 SQIVND (reference sequence). Here the CDR3 reads CASSSTRVLNQPQHF. In DNA form, the CDR3 reads TGTGCCAGTAGTAGTACCAGGGTTTTGAATCAGCCCCAGCATTTT. Full variable domain (remainder filled in from reference TRBV19 and TRBJ1-5): DGGITQSPKYLFRKEGQNVTLSCEQNLNHDAMYWYRQDPGQGLRLIYYSQIVNDFQKGDIAEGYSVSREKKESFPLTVTSAQKNPTAFYLCASSSTRVLNQPQHFGDGTRLSIL.

The chain has TRBV20-1 and TRBJ2-1; 11 bases are a match to TRBD2. Germline CDR1 reads DFQATT; CDR2 reads SNEGSKA (reference sequence). The CDR3 extends over 15 amino acids. With V trimmed by 6 bases and J by 6 bases, 10 bases remained unmatched. The CDR3 nucleotides are TGCAGTGCCAGTTTAGGGACTAGCGGCCCCAATGAGCAGTTCTTC. This encodes CSASLGTSGPNEQFF.

The rearrangement joins TRBV28 to TRBJ1-1; D is perhaps TRBD1 (5 bases). Germline assignment: CDR1 MDHEN and CDR2 SYDVKM. The CDR3 has 11 amino acids. V was clipped by 3 bases and J by 7 bases, with 6 bases between them. The chain's CDR3 is CASSLGREAFF. The CDR3 DNA sequence: TGTGCCAGCAGTTTGGGGCGTGAAGCTTTCTTT. Complete variable domain (other parts from reference TRBV28 and TRBJ1-1): DVKVTQSSRYLVKRTGEKVFLECVQDMDHENMFWYRQDPGLGLRLIYFSYDVKMKEKGDIPEGYSVSREKKERFSLILESASTNQTSMYLCASSLGREAFFGQGTRLTVV.

The chain has TRBV19 and TRBJ1-5; 7 positions match TRBD1. V gave up 4 bases and J gave up 1 base; unmatched junction bases: 7. Germline V gene data show CDR1 as LNHDA and CDR2 as SQIVND (reference sequence). The CDR3 sequence is 16 residues long. CDR3 bases: TGTGCCAGTAGTACAGACAGGGCACAAAGCAATCAGCCCCAGCATTTT. It encodes CASSTDRAQSNQPQHF.

The chain links TRBV28 to TRBJ1-1; 10 bases are a match to TRBD1. V dropped 5 bases and J dropped 4; count of bases not matched to a gene: 4. The CDR3 is 14 amino acids. The germline CDR1 and CDR2 sequences are MDHEN and SYDVKM. The CDR3 bases are TGTGCCAGCAGTCCGTGGACAGGGGGCACTGAAGCTTTCTTT. Its protein product is CASSPWTGGTEAFF.

The chain couples TRBV27 to TRBJ2-6; tentative D call: TRBD1 (6 bases). The ends were cut back, 3 bases at V and 1 base at J, with 13 bases in the middle. The CDR3 is 17 amino acids. Germline V gene data show CDR1 as MNHEY and CDR2 as SMNVEV (reference sequence). CDR3 loop: CASSFLQGRSGANVLTF. The CDR3 nucleotides read TGTGCCAGCAGTTTTCTACAGGGCCGGTCTGGGGCCAACGTCCTGACTTTC.

This clone was detected only once. V gene TRBV2 combines with J gene TRBJ1-2; D gene ambiguous. The CDR3 runs to 15 residues. The ends were cut back, 2 bases at V and 0 bases at J, with 10 bases in the middle. The germline V gene encodes CDR1 SNHLY and CDR2 FYNNEI. The CDR3 DNA reads TGTGCCAGCAGTGAATCCGGGGTCCCTAACTATGGCTACACCTTC. Residues: CASSESGVPNYGYTF.

V usage is TRBV30 and J usage is TRBJ2-7; a possible D gene is TRBD1 (5 bases). Trimming took 0 bases from V and 3 from J, leaving 9 bases between them. Germline V gene lookup returns CDR1 GTSNPN and CDR2 SVGIG (reference sequence). The CDR3 is 13 residues long. The CDR3 region is CAWSVDTHYEQYF. In DNA, the CDR3 is TGTGCCTGGAGTGTGGACACCCACTACGAGCAGTACTTC.

This clone was found a few times. The rearrangement uses TRBV5-5 and TRBJ2-7; 7 positions match TRBD1. The CDR3 loop spans 13 amino acids. Per germline, CDR1 SGHKS and CDR2 YYEKEE (reference sequence). V gave up 4 bases and J gave up 6 bases; unmatched junction bases: 7. The chain's CDR3 is CASSLKGAGEQYF. CDR3 sequence (DNA): TGTGCCAGCAGCCTCAAGGGGGCAGGCGAGCAGTACTTC.

The CDR3 is CASAAGGSYEQYF. In DNA form, the CDR3 reads TGTGCCAGCGCGGCTGGTGGGTCCTACGAGCAGTACTTC. The gene calls are TRBV12-3 or TRBV12-4 and TRBJ2-7, with D uncertain. Trimming cost V 8 bases and J 1 base, with 12 bases left between them. CDR3 length: 13 residues.

This clone was counted a single time. CDR3 in amino acids: CASSQTGISYNEQFF. In DNA, the CDR3 is TGTGCCAGCAGTCAAACAGGGATTTCCTACAATGAGCAGTTCTTC. This chain links TRBV28 with TRBJ2-1; D perhaps matches TRBD1 (6 bases). V gave up 5 bases and J gave up 1 base, with 12 bases separating them. Germline values: CDR1 MDHEN, CDR2 SYDVKM. The CDR3 is made up of 15 amino acids.

V usage is TRBV5-5 and J usage is TRBJ1-1; D possibly corresponds to TRBD1 (6 bases). Per germline, CDR1 SGHKS and CDR2 YYEKEE (reference sequence). The V and J ends lost 1 base and 5 bases respectively, with 12 bases between them. This CDR3 is built from 14 residues. Here the CDR3 reads CASSLKGGGTEAFF. CDR3 DNA sequence: TGTGCCAGCAGCTTGAAGGGAGGGGGAACTGAAGCTTTCTTT. Supplemented by reference TRBV5-5 and TRBJ1-1, the full variable domain reads DAGVTQSPTHLIKTRGQQVTLRCSPISGHKSVSWYQQVLGQGPQFIFQYYEKEERGRGNFPDRFSARQFPNYSSELNVNALLLGDSALYLCASSLKGGGTEAFFGQGTRLTVV.

This clone was seen only a few times. The gene calls are TRBV2 and TRBJ2-7; possibly TRBD1 for D (5 bases). V gave up 6 bases and J gave up 2 bases, with 11 bases separating them. There are 13 residues in the CDR3. Germline loops: CDR1 SNHLY, CDR2 FYNNEI. CDR3 protein: CASSLQVPYEQYF. The CDR3 coding sequence is TGTGCCAGCAGCCTACAGGTTCCCTACGAGCAGTACTTC.

The chain joins TRBV5-1 to TRBJ2-3; D uncertain. The CDR3 is 9 residues long. The V end was cut by 3 bases, the J end by 12 bases, with 5 bases between. Germline CDR1 is SGHRS and CDR2 is YFSETQ. Written as DNA, the CDR3 is TGCGCCAGCAGCTGCGGACAGTATTTT. It specifies CASSCGQYF.

V gene TRBV2 combines with J gene TRBJ2-7; D remains ambiguous. The ends were cut back, 9 bases at V and 0 bases at J, with 9 bases in the middle. The germline V gene has CDR1 SNHLY and CDR2 FYNNEI. CDR3 size: 12 residues. CDR3 nucleotides: TGTGCCAGAGAGGCTTTCTCCTACGAGCAGTACTTC. This encodes CAREAFSYEQYF.

The V call is TRBV5-4, the J call TRBJ2-2, with D possibly being TRBD2 (5 bases). V lost 0 bases, J lost 4 bases, and 10 bases lay in between. This CDR3 is built from 15 residues. CDR1 SGHNT and CDR2 YYREEE come from the germline V gene (reference sequence). CDR3 DNA: TGTGCCAGCAGCTTGGAGGTGGCGGGCACCGGGGAGCTGTTTTTT. Translation gives CASSLEVAGTGELFF.

This clone appeared a single time. The CDR3 bases are TGTGCCAGCAGCTTAAAACAGTTTGGATTTGGGGGGGAGCTGTTTTTT. Encoded protein: CASSLKQFGFGGELFF. The rearrangement uses TRBV7-2 and TRBJ2-2; D remains ambiguous. The length of the CDR3 is 16 residues. The germline V gene encodes CDR1 SGHTA and CDR2 FQGNSA. V dropped 2 bases and J dropped 8 bases, with 18 bases sitting between them.

V gene TRBV2 combines with J gene TRBJ2-5, with 9 bases identical to TRBD2. This CDR3 spans 14 amino acids. Germline assignment: CDR1 SNHLY and CDR2 FYNNEI. Trimming at V came to 7 bases and at J to 5 bases, leaving 8 bases not matched to a gene. CDR3: CASNSGRRQETQYF. The CDR3 DNA is TGTGCCAGCAATAGCGGGAGACGCCAGGAGACCCAGTACTTC.